The 11 T cell receptor beta chains below were found in one sample sequenced in a study of T cells in localized non-small cell lung cancer. The assay was immunoSEQ multiplex PCR, and TCRdb's table has in-frame clones only and misses some. The table shows nearly 25,000 clones, with 80% to 95% occurring only once. Sequenced material: peripheral blood, taken before any cancer treatment. The source is a woman aged 40 to 75 with stage I lung adenocarcinoma.

The chain links TRBV4-1 to TRBJ2-3; tentatively, D is TRBD2 (6 bases). The CDR3 contains 16 residues. The V and J ends lost 0 bases and 2 bases respectively, with 12 bases between them. Germline V gene sequence: CDR1 MGHRA, CDR2 YSYEKL. The CDR3 protein is CASSQDRTTYTDTQYF. For the CDR3, the DNA is TGCGCCAGCAGCCAAGACCGGACTACTTACACAGATACGCAGTATTTT.

This clone was detected only once. J is TRBJ2-7 and V is TRBV5-1; 8 bases match TRBD2. The CDR3 has 15 residues. Germline CDR1 reads SGHRS; CDR2 reads YFSETQ. Losses at the gene ends were 2 bases for V and 0 bases for J; bases not matched to a gene: 4. The CDR3 DNA sequence: TGCGCCAGCAGCTTTACTAGCGGCTTCTCCTACGAGCAGTACTTC. It yields the protein CASSFTSGFSYEQYF.

This clone has only a few counts. The rearrangement uses TRBV4-1 and TRBJ2-1; D may be TRBD2 (7 bases). Germline CDR1 is MGHRA and CDR2 is YSYEKL. The V and J ends lost 6 bases and 8 bases respectively, with 20 bases between them. There are 15 residues in the CDR3. The CDR3 reads CASRRMGEGGDEQFF. CDR3 bases: TGCGCCAGCAGACGCATGGGGGAGGGGGGGGATGAGCAGTTCTTC.

This chain connects TRBV11-2 to TRBJ2-1, with TRBD2 matching 12 bases. In germline, CDR1 is SGHAT, CDR2 FQNNGV. Losses at the gene ends were 5 bases for V and 9 bases for J; bases not matched to a gene: 8. The CDR3 covers 15 residues. The CDR3 protein is CASSPRLAGVSEQFF. The CDR3 region has the DNA TGTGCCAGCAGCCCAAGACTAGCGGGAGTAAGTGAGCAGTTCTTC.

The genes are TRBV7-9 and TRBJ1-1, with TRBD1 matching over 7 bases. The CDR3 has 15 residues. CDR1 SEHNR and CDR2 FQNEAQ come from the germline V gene (reference sequence). Germline trimming cut 3 bases from V and 7 bases from J; bases unmatched to any gene: 11. CDR3: CASSLSDQYRGEAFF. CDR3 nucleotides: TGTGCCAGCAGCTTGTCGGACCAATACAGGGGTGAAGCTTTCTTT.

The chain couples TRBV2 to TRBJ2-5, with D tentatively TRBD1 or TRBD2 (5 bases each). V was trimmed by 7 bases and J by 7 bases, leaving 16 bases between them. Germline-derived CDR1 and CDR2 are SNHLY and FYNNEI. The CDR3 covers 13 residues. CDR3 nucleotide sequence: TGTGCCAGCACCTCCGGGACCCGGGGGACCCAGTACTTC. Amino acids: CASTSGTRGTQYF.

The V and J genes are TRBV5-1 and TRBJ2-5; D is tentatively TRBD1 or TRBD2 (6 bases each). The CDR3 length is 15 residues. CDR1 and CDR2 from the germline V gene are SGHRS and YFSETQ. Deletions cut 4 bases from V and 6 bases from J, with 19 bases between. CDR3 sequence reads: CASSPGGGGMKTQYF. CDR3 coding DNA: TGCGCCAGCAGCCCCGGAGGGGGAGGTATGAAGACCCAGTACTTC. Filled out from reference TRBV5-1 and TRBJ2-5, the complete variable domain reads KAGVTQTPRYLIKTRGQQVTLSCSPISGHRSVSWYQQTPGQGLQFLFEYFSETQRNKGNFPGRFSGRQFSNSRSEMNVSTLELGDSALYLCASSPGGGGMKTQYFGPGTRLLVL.

The rearrangement joins TRBV18 to TRBJ2-7; 7 positions agree with TRBD1. The CDR3 loop spans 13 amino acids. Germline values: CDR1 KGHSH, CDR2 LQKENI. V lost 5 bases, J lost 5 bases, and 6 bases stayed unmatched. The CDR3, as DNA: TGTGCCAGCTCATACCAGGGGGAGAACGAGCAGTACTTC. It specifies CASSYQGENEQYF.

The chain combines TRBV19 with TRBJ2-6; unclear D gene. Germline assignment: CDR1 LNHDA and CDR2 SQIVND (reference sequence). Trimming left V 8 bases short and J 2 bases short, with 10 bases between. The CDR3 has 14 residues. In DNA, the CDR3 is TGTGCCAGTCGGAGTTTGGCTGGGGCCAACGTCCTGACTTTC. It encodes CASRSLAGANVLTF.

This chain links TRBV5-1 with TRBJ2-6; TRBD1 or TRBD2 may be the D gene (6 bases each). V was cut by 7 bases and J by 0 bases, with 8 bases left in between. Germline V lookup: CDR1 SGHRS, CDR2 YFSETQ. The CDR3 covers 14 residues. As DNA, the CDR3 is TGCGCCAGCGGAGGGGGCTCTGGGGCCAACGTCCTGACTTTC. It is translated as CASGGGSGANVLTF.

The chain has TRBV18 and TRBJ2-3; D possibly corresponds to TRBD1 (6 bases). This CDR3 has 15 residues. Deletions cut 2 bases from V and 2 bases from J, with 11 bases between. Germline assignment: CDR1 KGHSH and CDR2 LQKENI. As DNA, the CDR3 is TGTGCCAGCTCACCAACAGGGACCCTCACAGATACGCAGTATTTT. Translating it yields CASSPTGTLTDTQYF.